One sample yielded the 27 T cell receptor beta chains listed below, sequenced in a study of Ad26.COV2.S vaccination and SARS-CoV-2 variants. As to treatment: some 20 received Ad26.COV2.S at low or high dose, single or two shots; 5 received placebo; per-sample allocation not given. Collection of samples fell on day 63 after the first vaccine or placebo injection. This table comes from immunoSEQ multiplex PCR, and its TCRdb copy is limited to in-frame clones, with some not included. The sample lists some 400,000 clones, 89% seen once, with under 2% in the top ten. Here the sequenced sample was peripheral blood, taken in a trial of Ad26.COV2.S vaccine versus placebo. All receptors derive from a person between 18 and 65 years old who received the Ad26.COV2.S COVID-19 vaccine or a placebo.

The CDR3 DNA reads as TGTGCCAGCAGTTATATGGGGGTGGGCGGTCAGCCCCAGCATTTT. It encodes CASSYMGVGGQPQHF. The V call is TRBV6-2 or TRBV6-3, the J call TRBJ1-5; perhaps TRBD1 as D (5 bases). CDR1 is MNHEY, CDR2 SVGEGT, per germline. The CDR3 runs to 15 residues. Trimming took off 3 bases at V and 6 bases at J, with 15 bases between the two ends.

The J gene is TRBJ1-5, the V gene TRBV2; D remains unclear. CDR1 and CDR2 from the germline V gene are SNHLY and FYNNEI. The CDR3 totals 15 residues. Trimming took 5 bases from V and 0 from J, leaving 11 bases between them. The DNA for the CDR3 is TGTGCCAGCAGTCCCAACTCGGTTAGCAATCAGCCCCAGCATTTT. Its protein is CASSPNSVSNQPQHF.

The chain recombines TRBV7-2 with TRBJ2-2; D is ambiguous. Trimming took off 4 bases at V and 3 bases at J, with 18 bases between the two ends. Per germline, CDR1 SGHTA and CDR2 FQGNSA. This CDR3 is built from 17 residues. This CDR3 is CASSSIRTSHHTGELFF. In nucleotides, the CDR3 is TGTGCCAGCAGCTCCATTCGGACCTCACACCACACCGGGGAGCTGTTTTTT.

V is TRBV2 and J is TRBJ1-4; no clear D gene. Germline V gene data show CDR1 as SNHLY and CDR2 as FYNNEI. This CDR3 has 11 residues. V lost 8 bases and J lost 12, with 13 bases in between. DNA for the CDR3: TGTGCCAGCGGGAACAGATATGAACTGTTTTTT. Translating it yields CASGNRYELFF.

V and J are TRBV6-5 and TRBJ2-5; 15 nucleotides match TRBD2. Germline values: CDR1 MNHEY, CDR2 SVGAGI. The trim removed 4 bases at V and 4 bases at J, leaving 4 bases unmatched. This CDR3 has 16 amino acids. DNA of the CDR3: TGTGCCAGCAGTTGGACTAGCGGGAGGGCGCGAGAGACCCAGTACTTC. It yields the protein CASSWTSGRARETQYF.

The chain employs TRBV5-4 and TRBJ1-2; TRBD1 agrees at 7 bases. The CDR3 covers 14 residues. Looked up from germline, CDR1 is SGHNT and CDR2 is YYREEE (reference sequence). V lost 4 bases to trimming and J lost 6 bases; unmatched junction nucleotides: 9. CDR3 loop: CASSPTSGTDGYTF. CDR3 DNA: TGTGCCAGCAGCCCAACCTCCGGGACAGATGGCTACACCTTC.

The CDR3 coding sequence is TGTGCCAGCAGCCCTGACAGCTACAATGAGCAGTTCTTC. This translates into CASSPDSYNEQFF. This chain links TRBV7-9 with TRBJ2-1; the D gene is possibly TRBD1 (5 bases). Germline values: CDR1 SEHNR, CDR2 FQNEAQ (reference sequence). The V and J ends lost 5 bases and 3 bases respectively, with 8 bases between them. The CDR3 covers 13 residues.

This chain uses TRBV12-3 or TRBV12-4 with TRBJ1-6; D is perhaps TRBD1 (5 bases). With 5 bases removed from V and 9 bases from J, the gap between germline ends came to 11 bases. CDR3 length: 13 residues. The CDR3, as DNA: TGTGCCAGCAGTATGGGGGGAATTTCACCCCTCCACTTT. It yields the protein CASSMGGISPLHF.

This chain joins TRBV11-3 and TRBJ2-7, with 7 bases that match TRBD2. From germline, CDR1 is SGHNT and CDR2 YENEEA. V shed 5 bases and J 6 bases; nucleotides not matched to a gene: 13. The CDR3 totals 15 residues. The CDR3 region is CASSLPLGGSGEQYF. CDR3 nucleotides: TGTGCCAGCAGCCTTCCCCTGGGGGGGTCGGGCGAGCAGTACTTC.

This clone appeared a few times. The rearrangement joins TRBV5-5 to TRBJ2-1, with TRBD2 matching 10 bases. The CDR3 length is 16 residues. V dropped 4 bases and J dropped 2; count of bases not matched to a gene: 6. The germline V gene encodes CDR1 SGHKS and CDR2 YYEKEE (reference sequence). CDR3 residues: CASSRDSGRAYNEQFF. The CDR3, as DNA: TGTGCCAGCAGCCGAGACAGCGGGAGGGCCTACAATGAGCAGTTCTTC.

This chain connects TRBV18 to TRBJ1-1; 8 bases fit TRBD1. Germline V lookup: CDR1 KGHSH, CDR2 LQKENI. The CDR3 runs to 13 residues. With V trimmed by 6 bases and J by 5 bases, 5 bases remained unmatched. Here the CDR3 DNA reads TGTGCCAGCTCCGGAACAGGGGGAACTGAAGCTTTCTTT. Translated: CASSGTGGTEAFF.

The CDR3 is CASSQDIGLPQHF. As DNA, the CDR3 is TGCGCCAGCAGCCAAGATATCGGCCTGCCCCAGCATTTT. The chain recombines TRBV4-1 with TRBJ1-5; D is undetermined. V lost 0 bases, J lost 9 bases, and 9 bases lay in between. Germline values: CDR1 MGHRA, CDR2 YSYEKL. CDR3 length: 13 residues.

This clone was seen a single time. The chain employs TRBV30 and TRBJ1-5, with D possibly TRBD1 on 5 matching bases. This CDR3 is 12 amino acids long. Germline CDR1 reads GTSNPN; CDR2 reads SVGIG (reference sequence). V was shortened by 0 bases and J by 9 bases, with 9 bases between the two germline ends. The CDR3 DNA is TGTGCCTGGAGTGTCCCGGGGGTGCCCCAGCATTTT. Its translation: CAWSVPGVPQHF.

The J gene is TRBJ2-3, the V gene TRBV7-2, with D perhaps TRBD2 (6 bases). CDR3 size: 15 residues. Germline V lookup: CDR1 SGHTA, CDR2 FQGNSA. Trimming pared 5 bases from V and 6 bases from J, leaving 18 bases between. The DNA of the CDR3 is TGTGCCAGCAGCGAGTCTCCACTAGCTGGCGATACGCAGTATTTT. It is translated as CASSESPLAGDTQYF.

This rearrangement joins TRBV7-8 to TRBJ2-2, with D possibly TRBD1 on 5 matching bases. CDR1 and CDR2 from the germline V gene are SGHVS and FQNEAQ. The germline V and J ends were trimmed by 5 bases and 1 base, with 17 bases remaining between them. The CDR3 sequence is 17 residues long. CDR3 DNA sequence: TGTGCCAGCAGCCCCAGATCAGGGCACGTGAACACCGGGGAGCTGTTTTTT. It is translated as CASSPRSGHVNTGELFF. Complete variable domain (other parts from reference TRBV7-8 and TRBJ2-2): GAGVSQSPRYKVAKRGQDVALRCDPISGHVSLFWYQQALGQGPEFLTYFQNEAQLDKSGLPSDRFFAERPEGSVSTLKIQRTQQEDSAVYLCASSPRSGHVNTGELFFGEGSRLTVL.

The V call is TRBV2, the J call TRBJ2-1, with TRBD2 matching over 7 bases. The CDR3 is 17 residues long. Trimming took 8 bases from V and 4 from J; bases not matched to a gene: 17. CDR1 is SNHLY, CDR2 FYNNEI, per germline. The CDR3 protein is CASGHNSAGEFYNEQFF. CDR3 nucleotide sequence: TGTGCCAGCGGGCATAATAGCGCGGGAGAATTTTACAATGAGCAGTTCTTC.

The rearrangement uses TRBV11-2 and TRBJ1-4, with 7 bases matching TRBD1. The CDR3 runs 16 residues. J was trimmed by 2 bases and V by 5 bases; bases with no gene match: 8. Per the germline V gene, CDR1 is SGHAT and CDR2 is FQNNGV. The CDR3 sequence: CASSRTGILTNEKLFF. CDR3 bases: TGTGCCAGCAGCCGGACAGGTATTTTGACTAATGAAAAACTGTTTTTT.

The chain has TRBV15 and TRBJ1-5; 7 bases align to TRBD1. This CDR3 region has 14 residues. Germline CDR1 LNHNV, CDR2 YYDKDF (reference sequence). Losses at the gene ends were 5 bases for V and 4 bases for J; bases not matched to a gene: 5. For the CDR3, the DNA is TGTGCCACCAGCGTAGGGGGCGCAAATCAGCCCCAGCATTTT. It encodes CATSVGGANQPQHF.

The chain combines TRBV6-5 with TRBJ2-3; D gene unclear. The germline gives CDR1 MNHEY, CDR2 SVGAGI. The CDR3 runs 14 residues. V was shortened by 4 bases and J by 2 bases, with 10 bases between the two germline ends. CDR3 sequence (DNA): TGTGCCAGCAGTTTAGCTGGATCCACAGATACGCAGTATTTT. It encodes CASSLAGSTDTQYF.

This sequence joins TRBV6-5 and TRBJ2-7; D not certain. V gave up 5 bases and J gave up 6 bases, with 8 bases separating them. This CDR3 contains 11 residues. The germline V gene has CDR1 MNHEY and CDR2 SVGAGI. For the CDR3, the DNA is TGTGCCAGCAGTCCGGGCCGCGAGCAGTACTTC. Protein product: CASSPGREQYF.

The rearrangement links TRBV28 to TRBJ2-5; tentative D call: TRBD1 (6 bases). CDR3 size: 17 residues. V was trimmed by 3 bases and J by 9 bases, leaving 26 bases between them. Germline CDR1 reads MDHEN; CDR2 reads SYDVKM. CDR3 bases: TGTGCCAGCAGTTTTCAACTGGCAGGGGACCAGAAGGGGGCCCAGTACTTC. Residues: CASSFQLAGDQKGAQYF.

This clone was observed a single time. The chain is built from TRBV9 and TRBJ2-5, with D tentatively TRBD1 or TRBD2 (5 bases each). Germline CDR1 is SGDLS and CDR2 is YYNGEE. Trimming removed 0 bases from V and 4 bases from J, with 10 bases in between. This CDR3 is 14 amino acids long. The CDR3 DNA follows: TGTGCCAGCAGCGTAGGGGGGAGTTCAGAGACCCAGTACTTC. This sequence encodes CASSVGGSSETQYF. Looking up the rest from reference TRBV9 and TRBJ2-5 gives the full variable domain: DSGVTQTPKHLITATGQRVTLRCSPRSGDLSVYWYQQSLDQGLQFLIQYYNGEERAKGNILERFSAQQFPDLHSELNLSSLELGDSALYFCASSVGGSSETQYFGPGTRLLVL.

The chain is built from TRBV27 and TRBJ1-1; no reliable D call. The CDR3 has 13 amino acids. The germline gives CDR1 MNHEY, CDR2 SMNVEV (reference sequence). V lost 3 bases and J 4 bases, leaving 9 bases between the germline ends. The CDR3 coding sequence is TGTGCCAGCAGTTTCCGGGTAGGCACTGAAGCTTTCTTT. Its translation is CASSFRVGTEAFF.

This rearrangement joins TRBV6-5 to TRBJ1-6; D not resolved. Trimming shortened V by 6 bases and J by 8 bases, and 14 bases separated the two germline ends. There are 14 residues in the CDR3. The germline gives CDR1 MNHEY, CDR2 SVGAGI. The CDR3 nucleotides read TGTGCCAGCAGCCGGATCCCGGGGTATTCACCCCTCCACTTT. Protein product: CASSRIPGYSPLHF.

This clone was seen just once. The chain carries TRBV14 and TRBJ2-7; 10 bases align to TRBD1. Germline trimming cut 1 base from V and 4 bases from J; bases unmatched to any gene: 7. This CDR3 is built from 16 residues. Germline CDR1 and CDR2: SGHDN and FVKESK. This CDR3 is CASSQGRRTGGYEQYF. The CDR3 DNA is TGTGCCAGCAGCCAAGGTCGAAGGACAGGGGGGTACGAGCAGTACTTC.

The chain is built from TRBV28 and TRBJ1-1, with TRBD1 identical over 7 bases. Germline trimming cut 6 bases from V and 6 bases from J; bases unmatched to any gene: 7. The CDR3 length is 13 residues. The germline gives CDR1 MDHEN, CDR2 SYDVKM. CDR3 nucleotides: TGTGCCAGCAGGTATAGGGGGCTTTCTGAAGCTTTCTTT. Protein sequence: CASRYRGLSEAFF.

The chain has TRBV6-2 or TRBV6-3 and TRBJ2-1, with D maybe TRBD2 (5 bases). Germline V CDR1 and CDR2: MNHEY, SVGEGT. This CDR3 spans 14 amino acids. V was pared by 2 bases and J by 9 bases, with 14 bases between. The CDR3 region is CASSYGLATVEQFF. The CDR3 bases are TGTGCCAGCAGTTACGGCCTAGCAACCGTTGAGCAGTTCTTC.